This entry concerns a single T cell receptor (beta chain). Its antigen is undetermined. The sample comes from a study of shared clonotypes between healthy human individuals. Study results and caveats: The donor pool, a small one, limited the genetic and exposure-history diversity represented.

Generated by immunoSEQ multiplex PCR, the TCRdb table keeps only in-frame clones and is missing some. The repertoire holds about 1,900,000 clones, with 85% to 95% as singletons. Naive CD8 cells lacked CD45RO, underwent positive selection for CCR7 and left out terminally differentiated effector memory CD45RA+ cells. CDR3 length equals 17 residues. From germline, CDR1 is LGHNT and CDR2 FRNRAP. V gave up 2 bases and J gave up 2 bases; unmatched junction bases: 8. Sequenced sample: naive CD8+ T cells sorted from blood. The J gene is TRBJ2-1, the V gene TRBV12-5, with 8 nucleotides matching TRBD2. This clonotype was obtained from a young man in good health. In nucleotides, the CDR3 is TGTGCTAGTGGTTTGCCTGACGCTAGCGGGCCCTACAATGAGCAGTTCTTC. Encoded protein: CASGLPDASGPYNEQFF.